This T cell receptor beta chain was captured by sequencing in a study of blood T cell repertoires in COVID-19. V dropped 4 bases and J dropped 8; count of bases not matched to a gene: 5. Germline loops: CDR1 MDHEN, CDR2 SYDVKM. The CDR3 has 14 amino acids. Sequenced by immunoSEQ multiplex PCR; TCRdb stores in-frame clones only, minus some. The repertoire includes 120,000 to 150,000 clones, roughly 90% of them detected once, and about 11% sits in the top ten. The clonotype comes from a man aged 45-65 years with active or convalescent COVID-19. The specimen sequenced was peripheral blood. The chain links TRBV28 to TRBJ1-2; 12 nucleotides match TRBD1. The CDR3: CASSSGTGGGGYTF. Here the CDR3 DNA reads TGTGCCAGCAGTTCCGGGACAGGGGGCGGGGGCTACACCTTC.